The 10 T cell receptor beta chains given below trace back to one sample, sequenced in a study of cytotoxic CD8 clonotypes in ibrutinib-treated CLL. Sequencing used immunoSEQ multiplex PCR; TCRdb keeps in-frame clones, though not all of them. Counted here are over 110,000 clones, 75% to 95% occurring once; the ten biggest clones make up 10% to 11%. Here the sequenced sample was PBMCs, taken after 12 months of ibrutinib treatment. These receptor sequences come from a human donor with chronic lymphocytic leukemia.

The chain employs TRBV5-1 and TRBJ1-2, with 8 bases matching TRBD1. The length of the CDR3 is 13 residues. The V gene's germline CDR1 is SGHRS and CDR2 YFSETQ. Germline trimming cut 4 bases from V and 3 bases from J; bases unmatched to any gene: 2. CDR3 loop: CASSPQGDYGYTF. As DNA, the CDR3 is TGCGCCAGCAGCCCACAGGGGGACTATGGCTACACCTTC. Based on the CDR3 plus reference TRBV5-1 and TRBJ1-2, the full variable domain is KAGVTQTPRYLIKTRGQQVTLSCSPISGHRSVSWYQQTPGQGLQFLFEYFSETQRNKGNFPGRFSGRQFSNSRSEMNVSTLELGDSALYLCASSPQGDYGYTFGSGTRLTVV.

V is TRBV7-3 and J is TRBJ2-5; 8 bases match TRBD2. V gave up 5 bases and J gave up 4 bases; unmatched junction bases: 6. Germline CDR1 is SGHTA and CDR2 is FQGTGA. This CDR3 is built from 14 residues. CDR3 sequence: CASSPGGRGETQYF. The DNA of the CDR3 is TGTGCCAGCAGCCCGGGAGGGAGAGGAGAGACCCAGTACTTC.

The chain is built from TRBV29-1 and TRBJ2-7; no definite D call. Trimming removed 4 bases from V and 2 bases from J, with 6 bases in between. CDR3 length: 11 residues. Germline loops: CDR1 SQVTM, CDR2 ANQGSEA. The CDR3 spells CSVGRTYEQYF. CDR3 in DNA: TGCAGCGTTGGACGAACCTACGAGCAGTACTTC.

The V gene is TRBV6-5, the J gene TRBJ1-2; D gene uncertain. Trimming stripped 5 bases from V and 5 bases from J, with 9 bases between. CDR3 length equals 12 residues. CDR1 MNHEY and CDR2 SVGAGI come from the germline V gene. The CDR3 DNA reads TGTGCCAGCAGTCTTACAGCATATGGCTACACCTTC. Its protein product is CASSLTAYGYTF.

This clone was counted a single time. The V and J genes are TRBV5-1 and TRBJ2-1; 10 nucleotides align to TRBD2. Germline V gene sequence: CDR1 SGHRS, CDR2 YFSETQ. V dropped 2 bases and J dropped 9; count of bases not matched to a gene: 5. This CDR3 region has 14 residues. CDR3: CASSFATSGLEQFF. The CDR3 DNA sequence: TGCGCCAGCAGCTTTGCGACTAGCGGGCTTGAGCAGTTCTTC.

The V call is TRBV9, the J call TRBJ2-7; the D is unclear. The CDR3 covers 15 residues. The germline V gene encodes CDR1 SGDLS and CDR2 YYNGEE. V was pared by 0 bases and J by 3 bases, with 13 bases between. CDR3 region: CASSVGVLLIYEQYF. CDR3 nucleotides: TGTGCCAGCAGCGTAGGTGTCCTCCTCATCTACGAGCAGTACTTC.

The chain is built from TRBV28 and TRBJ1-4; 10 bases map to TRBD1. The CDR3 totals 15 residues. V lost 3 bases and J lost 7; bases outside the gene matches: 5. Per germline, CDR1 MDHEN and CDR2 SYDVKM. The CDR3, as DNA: TGTGCCAGCAGTTTGGGGGGGACAGGGGTTGAAAAACTGTTTTTT. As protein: CASSLGGTGVEKLFF.

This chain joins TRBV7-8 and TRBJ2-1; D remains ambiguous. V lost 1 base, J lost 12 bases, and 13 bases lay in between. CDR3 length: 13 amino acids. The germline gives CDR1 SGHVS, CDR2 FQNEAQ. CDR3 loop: CASSLDVGLGQFF. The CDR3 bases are TGTGCCAGCAGCTTAGACGTGGGGTTGGGGCAGTTCTTC. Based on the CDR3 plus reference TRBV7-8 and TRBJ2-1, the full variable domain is GAGVSQSPRYKVAKRGQDVALRCDPISGHVSLFWYQQALGQGPEFLTYFQNEAQLDKSGLPSDRFFAERPEGSVSTLKIQRTQQEDSAVYLCASSLDVGLGQFFGPGTRLTVL.

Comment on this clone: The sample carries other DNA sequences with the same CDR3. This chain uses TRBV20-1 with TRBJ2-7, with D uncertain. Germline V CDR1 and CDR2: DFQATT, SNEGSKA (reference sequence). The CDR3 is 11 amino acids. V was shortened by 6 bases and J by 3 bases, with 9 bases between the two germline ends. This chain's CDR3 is CSATQVYEQYF. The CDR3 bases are TGCAGTGCGACCCAGGTCTACGAGCAGTACTTC.

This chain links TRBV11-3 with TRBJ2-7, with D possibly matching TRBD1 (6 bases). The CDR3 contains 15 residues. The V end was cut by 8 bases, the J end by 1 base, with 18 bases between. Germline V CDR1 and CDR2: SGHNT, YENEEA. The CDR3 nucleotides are TGTGCCAGCCCGGGGACACCCAAGGGATCCTACGAGCAGTACTTC. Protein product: CASPGTPKGSYEQYF. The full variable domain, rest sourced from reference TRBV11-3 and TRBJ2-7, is EAGVVQSPRYKIIEKKQPVAFWCNPISGHNTLYWYLQNLGQGPELLIRYENEEAVDDSQLPKDRFSAERLKGVDSTLKIQPAELGDSAVYLCASPGTPKGSYEQYFGPGTRLTVT.